This entry lists 10 T cell receptor beta chains sequenced from one sample in a study of response to subunit inactivated influenza vaccine. TCRdb ran MiXCR on the RT-PCR reads and lists one entry per CDR3 protein. The data contain some 500,000 distinct CDR3 sequences, approximately 24% of them seen just once; the ten biggest clones take up 1.5% to 2%. Sequences were derived from CD4+ T cells sorted from PBMCs, sampled around 5 days after vaccination. These receptors all stem from a man aged 50 to 60 who received an inactivated influenza vaccine.

This chain joins TRBV5-1 and TRBJ2-1; TRBD2 matches 7 bases. The length of the CDR3 is 16 residues. J lost 0 bases, V lost 5 bases, and 8 bases had no gene match. In germline, CDR1 is SGHRS, CDR2 YFSETQ. CDR3: CASSPYGGSSYNEQFF. In DNA, the CDR3 is TGCGCCAGCAGTCCGTACGGCGGGAGCTCCTACAATGAGCAGTTCTTC. The whole variable domain, remainder taken from reference TRBV5-1 and TRBJ2-1, is KAGVTQTPRYLIKTRGQQVTLSCSPISGHRSVSWYQQTPGQGLQFLFEYFSETQRNKGNFPGRFSGRQFSNSRSEMNVSTLELGDSALYLCASSPYGGSSYNEQFFGPGTRLTVL.

This rearrangement joins TRBV29-1 to TRBJ1-2; D may be TRBD1 (5 bases). V was cut by 4 bases and J by 8 bases, with 20 bases left in between. In germline, CDR1 is SQVTM, CDR2 ANQGSEA. This CDR3 contains 14 residues. CDR3 region: CSVVGPGKVGGYTF. The CDR3 coding sequence is TGCAGCGTTGTGGGGCCGGGGAAAGTAGGAGGCTACACCTTC.

J is TRBJ1-2 and V is TRBV19; D remains ambiguous. Germline values: CDR1 LNHDA, CDR2 SQIVND (reference sequence). This CDR3 is built from 13 residues. Trimming stripped 6 bases from V and 0 bases from J, with 8 bases between. The CDR3 DNA follows: TGTGCCAGTAGCGGCGGCGCTAACTATGGCTACACCTTC. Translated: CASSGGANYGYTF. The whole variable domain, filled in from reference TRBV19 and TRBJ1-2, reads DGGITQSPKYLFRKEGQNVTLSCEQNLNHDAMYWYRQDPGQGLRLIYYSQIVNDFQKGDIAEGYSVSREKKESFPLTVTSAQKNPTAFYLCASSGGANYGYTFGSGTRLTVV.

This clonotype appeared a few times. The chain uses TRBV20-1 and TRBJ2-3, with 8 bases identical to TRBD2. With V trimmed by 0 bases and J by 7 bases, 6 bases remained unmatched. This CDR3 has 14 residues. Germline V gene lookup returns CDR1 DFQATT and CDR2 SNEGSKA (reference sequence). As DNA, the CDR3 is TGCAGTGCTAGAGATTTACGGGGGGGAAATACGCAGTATTTT. Its protein product is CSARDLRGGNTQYF.

This clonotype has a handful of counts. The CDR3 region is CASRPQGSNEQFF. CDR3 sequence (DNA): TGTGCCAGCAGGCCCCAGGGGAGCAATGAGCAGTTCTTC. The chain carries TRBV12-3 or TRBV12-4 and TRBJ2-1; D possibly corresponds to TRBD1 (6 bases). Trimming took off 6 bases at V and 6 bases at J, with 12 bases between the two ends. CDR3 length: 13 residues.

This clonotype came up a few times. The chain recombines TRBV6-1 with TRBJ1-6; D is unclear. This CDR3 has 14 amino acids. The germline V gene has CDR1 MNHNS and CDR2 SASEGT. V lost 2 bases, J lost 5 bases, and 7 bases lay in between. CDR3 bases: TGTGCCAGCAGTGAACACGGGAATAATTCACCCCTCCACTTT. This translates into CASSEHGNNSPLHF.

This clonotype was found a few times. The V call is TRBV9, the J call TRBJ2-7; the D gene could be TRBD1 or TRBD2 (5 bases each). CDR1 is SGDLS and CDR2 is YYNGEE in the germline V gene. This CDR3 has 17 amino acids. The V end was cut by 5 bases, the J end by 0 bases, with 21 bases between. The CDR3 DNA reads TGTGCCAGCAGTCCCCGTGTCGGGACGGCAAGCTCCTACGAGCAGTACTTC. Encoded protein: CASSPRVGTASSYEQYF.

This clonotype was recorded a few times. The chain uses TRBV6-5 and TRBJ2-3; 9 nucleotides match TRBD2. The CDR3 has 15 residues. Germline assignment: CDR1 MNHEY and CDR2 SVGAGI. V was pared by 3 bases and J by 7 bases, with 8 bases of the junction left unmatched. CDR3 sequence: CASSYGAGGRNTQYF. CDR3 sequence (DNA): TGTGCCAGCAGTTATGGGGCGGGGGGGCGAAATACGCAGTATTTT.

This clonotype was picked up a small number of times. CDR3 loop: CAIRQTTGAETQYF. CDR3 nucleotides: TGTGCCATCAGACAAACTACAGGGGCCGAGACCCAGTACTTC. The J gene is TRBJ2-5, the V gene TRBV10-3; 7 bases match TRBD1. Germline CDR1 and CDR2: ENHRY and SYGVKD. After removal of 6 bases from V and 5 bases from J, the junction contained 9 bases not matched to a gene. This CDR3 region has 14 residues.

This clonotype has more than one count but fewer than ten. One end of the junction fails to match germline, which may point to a read error. The chain recombines TRBV4-1 with TRBJ2-1; tentatively, D is TRBD2 (5 bases). Germline CDR1 is MGHRA and CDR2 is YSYEKL. The CDR3 consists of 17 residues. In DNA form, the CDR3 reads TGCGCCAGCCGCCAATACTCAGGACTGGGGATTTACAATGAGCAGTTCTTC. Its protein is CASRQYSGLGIYNEQFF.